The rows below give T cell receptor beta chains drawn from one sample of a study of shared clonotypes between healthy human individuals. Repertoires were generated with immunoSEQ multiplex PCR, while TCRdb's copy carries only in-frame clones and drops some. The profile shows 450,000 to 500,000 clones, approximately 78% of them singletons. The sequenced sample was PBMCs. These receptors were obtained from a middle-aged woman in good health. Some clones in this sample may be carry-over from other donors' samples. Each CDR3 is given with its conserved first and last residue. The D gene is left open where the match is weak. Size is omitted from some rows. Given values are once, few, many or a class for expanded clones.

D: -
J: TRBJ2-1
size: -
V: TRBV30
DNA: TGTGCCTGGAGCCCCATACTCAATGAGCAGTTCTTC
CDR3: CAWSPILNEQFF

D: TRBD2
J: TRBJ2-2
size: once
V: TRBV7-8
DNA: TGTGCCAGCAGCTTGGGACTACACTTGGCGGGGGAGCTGTTTTTT
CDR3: CASSLGLHLAGELFF

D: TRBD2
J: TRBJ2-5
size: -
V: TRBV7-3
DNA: TGTGCCAGCAGCTTAACTCGGACTAGCGGGAAAGAGACCCAGTACTTC
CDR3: CASSLTRTSGKETQYF

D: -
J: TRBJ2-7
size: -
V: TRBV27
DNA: TGTGCCAGCAGTTCCGACAGTGGGGCCTACGAGCAGTACTTC
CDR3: CASSSDSGAYEQYF

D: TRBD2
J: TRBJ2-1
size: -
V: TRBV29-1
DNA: TGCAGCGTTGTCCCTAGCGGGAAGTACAATGAGCAGTTCTTC
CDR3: CSVVPSGKYNEQFF

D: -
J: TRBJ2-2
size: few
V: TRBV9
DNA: TGTGCCAGCAGCGTAGGCCAAGCGACGAACACCGGGGAGCTGTTTTTT
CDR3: CASSVGQATNTGELFF

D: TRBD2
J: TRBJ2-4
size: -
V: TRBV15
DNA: TGTGCCACCAGCATCGGGACTAGTGAGCGTCAGTACTTC
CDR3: CATSIGTSERQYF

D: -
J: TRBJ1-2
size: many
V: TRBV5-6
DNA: TGTGCCAGCAACTGGGGGCGGGTCGTGAGGAGCTACACCTTC
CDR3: CASNWGRVVRSYTF

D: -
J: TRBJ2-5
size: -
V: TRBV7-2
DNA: TGTGCCAGCAGCCCCAATAAGGGGGGCAAAGAGACCCAGTACTTC
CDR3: CASSPNKGGKETQYF

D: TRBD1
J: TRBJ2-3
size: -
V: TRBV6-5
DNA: TGTGCCAGCAGTTACCTGGGACAGGAAGGGCGGGATACGCAGTATTTT
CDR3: CASSYLGQEGRDTQYF

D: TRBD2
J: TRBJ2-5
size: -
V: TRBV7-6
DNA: TGTGCCAGCAGCCCCGAGCTAGCGGGAGGTGGGGAGACCCAGTACTTC
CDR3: CASSPELAGGGETQYF

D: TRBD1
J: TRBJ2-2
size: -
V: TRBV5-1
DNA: TGCGCCAGCAGCATCCGACAGGGGGCTTGGGAGCTGTTTTTT
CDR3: CASSIRQGAWELFF

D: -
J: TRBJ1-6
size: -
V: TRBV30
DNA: TGTGCCTGGAGTAGTGGGCAAGCGAATTCACCCCTCCACTTT
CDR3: CAWSSGQANSPLHF

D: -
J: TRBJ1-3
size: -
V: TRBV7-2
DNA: TGTGCCAGCAGCTTGACAGGAAACACCATATATTTT
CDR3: CASSLTGNTIYF

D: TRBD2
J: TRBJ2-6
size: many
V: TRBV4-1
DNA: TGCGCCAGCAGCGGAGGACTAGCATTCGGGGCCAACGTCCTGACTTTC
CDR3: CASSGGLAFGANVLTF

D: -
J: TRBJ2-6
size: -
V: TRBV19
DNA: TGTGCCAGCAGACCTCCTCCTAGGAGGGAGGCCAACGTCCTGACTTTC
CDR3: CASRPPPRREANVLTF

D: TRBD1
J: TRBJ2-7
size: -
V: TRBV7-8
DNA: TGTGCCAGCAGCTTATCCAGGGGGCGGCCAATCGAGCAGTACTTC
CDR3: CASSLSRGRPIEQYF

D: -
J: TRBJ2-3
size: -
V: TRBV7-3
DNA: TGTGCCAGCAGCTGTCTGCGACCAGGCGCTGTCACAGATACGCAGTATTTT
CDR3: CASSCLRPGAVTDTQYF

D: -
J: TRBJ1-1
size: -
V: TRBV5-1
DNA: TGTGCCAGCAGCCCGGCAACTCTGGTGAACACTGAAGCTTTCTTT
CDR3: CASSPATLVNTEAFF

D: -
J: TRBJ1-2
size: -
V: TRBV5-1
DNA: TGCGCCAGCAGCTCCACAGGGAACTATGGCTACACCTTC
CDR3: CASSSTGNYGYTF

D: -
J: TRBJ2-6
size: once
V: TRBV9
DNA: TGTGCCAGCAGCGACCGACGCGGGCCGGCCTCTGGGGCCAACGTCCTGACTTTC
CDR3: CASSDRRGPASGANVLTF

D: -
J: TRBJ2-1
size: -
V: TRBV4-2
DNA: TGTGCCAGCAGCCAAGATTTAGGCCAGAGCTCCTACAATGAGCAGTTCTTC
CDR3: CASSQDLGQSSYNEQFF

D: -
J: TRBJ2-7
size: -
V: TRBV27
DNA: TGTGCCAGCAGTCGAAAAGACAGTTCCTACGAGCAGTACTTC
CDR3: CASSRKDSSYEQYF

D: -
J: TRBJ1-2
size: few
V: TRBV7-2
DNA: TGTGCCAGCAGCTTAGAGGCAGATAACTATGGCTACACCTTC
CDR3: CASSLEADNYGYTF

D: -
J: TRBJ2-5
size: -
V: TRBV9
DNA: TGTGCCAGCAGCGCCTCCGGGACGCCCCAAGAGACCCAGTACTTC
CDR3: CASSASGTPQETQYF

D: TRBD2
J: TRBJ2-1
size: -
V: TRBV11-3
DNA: TGTGCCAGCAGCTCCGGGACTAGCGGGAGGGGGCAGTTCTTC
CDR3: CASSSGTSGRGQFF

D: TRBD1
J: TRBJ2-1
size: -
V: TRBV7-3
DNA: TGTGCCAGCAGCTTAATACCAGGGGGCGTCTACAATGAGCAGTTCTTC
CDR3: CASSLIPGGVYNEQFF

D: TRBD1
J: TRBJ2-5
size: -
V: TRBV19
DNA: TGTGCCAGTAGCCCCAGGACAGGGGTTCAAGAGACCCAGTACTTC
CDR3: CASSPRTGVQETQYF

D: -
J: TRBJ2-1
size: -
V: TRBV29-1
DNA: TGCAGCGTTGGGCGGGGAGCCTCCCACAATGAGCAGTTCTTC
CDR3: CSVGRGASHNEQFF

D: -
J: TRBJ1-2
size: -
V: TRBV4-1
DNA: TGCGCCAGCAGCCAAGGACAGGTTTTAAGCGGCTACACCTTC
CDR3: CASSQGQVLSGYTF

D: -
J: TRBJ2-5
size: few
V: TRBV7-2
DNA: TGTGCCAGCAGCTTAAGGGGTGGGGAGACCCAGTACTTC
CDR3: CASSLRGGETQYF

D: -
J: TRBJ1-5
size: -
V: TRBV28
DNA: TGTGCCAGCAGTTTACTGGGACCTCATCAGCCCCAGCATTTT
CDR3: CASSLLGPHQPQHF

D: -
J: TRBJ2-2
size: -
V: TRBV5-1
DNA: TGCGCCAGCAGCTTGGTTCGGGACGGACTAACTACTGGCGGGGAGCTGTTTTTT
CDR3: CASSLVRDGLTTGGELFF

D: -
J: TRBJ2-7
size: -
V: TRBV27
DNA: TGTGCCAGCAGTTCTTATGAGGGGGTGTGGGCCTACGAGCAGTACTTC
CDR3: CASSSYEGVWAYEQYF

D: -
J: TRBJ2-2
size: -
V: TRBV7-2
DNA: TGTGCCAGCAGCTTAGAGTCAGGGATGACCGGGGAGCTGTTTTTT
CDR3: CASSLESGMTGELFF

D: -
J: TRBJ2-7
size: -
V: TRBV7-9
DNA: TGTGCCAGCAGCTTACTGACGGCAGGGTCCTACGAGCAGTACTTC
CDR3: CASSLLTAGSYEQYF

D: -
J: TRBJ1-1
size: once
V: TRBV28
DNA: TGTGCCAGCAGTTCCCCGACAGGAGTGAACACCGAAGCTTTCTTT
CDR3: CASSSPTGVNTEAFF

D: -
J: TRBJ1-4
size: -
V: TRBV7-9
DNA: TGTGCCAGCAGCTTAGACGGCGGCAACCAAAAACTGTTTTTT
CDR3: CASSLDGGNQKLFF

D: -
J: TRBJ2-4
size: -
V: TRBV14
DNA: TGTGCCAGCAGCCAAGAGAAGAGGGAAGGCAGTAGCGCCAAAAACATTCAGTACTTC
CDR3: CASSQEKREGSSAKNIQYF

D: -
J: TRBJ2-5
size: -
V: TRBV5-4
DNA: TGTGCCAGCAGCGCTAGAATAGGAGGTCAAGAGACCCAGTACTTC
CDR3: CASSARIGGQETQYF

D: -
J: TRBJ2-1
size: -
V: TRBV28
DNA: TGTGCCAGCAGTATTACCGCCAGGGCCCATGAGCAGTTCTTC
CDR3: CASSITARAHEQFF

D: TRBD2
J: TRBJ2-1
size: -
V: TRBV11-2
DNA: TGTGCCAGCAGCGCACCCTTTACTAGCGGGAGTATATCCTACAATGAGCAGTTCTTC
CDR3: CASSAPFTSGSISYNEQFF